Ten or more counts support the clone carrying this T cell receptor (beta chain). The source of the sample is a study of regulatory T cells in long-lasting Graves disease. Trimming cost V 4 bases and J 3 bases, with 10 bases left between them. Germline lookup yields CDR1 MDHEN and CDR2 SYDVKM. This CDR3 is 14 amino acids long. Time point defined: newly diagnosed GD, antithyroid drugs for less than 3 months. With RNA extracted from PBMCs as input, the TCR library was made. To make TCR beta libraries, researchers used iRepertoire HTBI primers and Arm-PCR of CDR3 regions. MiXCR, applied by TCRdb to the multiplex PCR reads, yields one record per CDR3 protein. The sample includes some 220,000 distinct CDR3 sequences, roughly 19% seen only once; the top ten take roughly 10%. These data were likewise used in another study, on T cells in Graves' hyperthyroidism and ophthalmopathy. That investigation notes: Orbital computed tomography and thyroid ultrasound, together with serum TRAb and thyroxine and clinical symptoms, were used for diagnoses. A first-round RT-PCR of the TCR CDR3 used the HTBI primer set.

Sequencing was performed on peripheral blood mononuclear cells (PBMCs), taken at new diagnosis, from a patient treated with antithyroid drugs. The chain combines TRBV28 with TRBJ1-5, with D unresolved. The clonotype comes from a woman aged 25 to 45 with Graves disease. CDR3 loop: CASSWVENNQPQHF. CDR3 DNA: TGTGCCAGCAGTTGGGTGGAGAACAATCAGCCCCAGCATTTT. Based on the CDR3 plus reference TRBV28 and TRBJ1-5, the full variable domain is DVKVTQSSRYLVKRTGEKVFLECVQDMDHENMFWYRQDPGLGLRLIYFSYDVKMKEKGDIPEGYSVSREKKERFSLILESASTNQTSMYLCASSWVENNQPQHFGDGTRLSIL.